Below, 6 T cell receptor beta chains from the same sample are listed, as sequenced in a study of cytomegalovirus exposure and HLA in healthy donors. The PCR made use of 60 Vbeta and 13 Jbeta primers. The table came from immunoSEQ multiplex PCR; TCRdb's copy has only in-frame clones and leaves some out. The table shows some 160,000 clones, with around 80% occurring only once. Material: PBMCs. These receptors were collected from a man in his forties in good health and CMV-seronegative.

This chain links TRBV7-9 with TRBJ1-2, with D tentatively TRBD1 (5 bases). Germline CDR1 is SEHNR and CDR2 is FQNEAQ (reference sequence). This CDR3 has 14 residues. The V gene lost 4 bases and the J gene lost 8 bases, with 17 bases spanning the gap. CDR3 sequence: CASSSWSGRDGYTF. The CDR3 coding sequence is TGTGCCAGCAGCTCCTGGTCGGGGAGGGACGGCTACACCTTC. The complete variable domain, with remaining parts taken from reference TRBV7-9 and TRBJ1-2, reads DTGVSQNPRHKITKRGQNVTFRCDPISEHNRLYWYRQTLGQGPEFLTYFQNEAQLEKSRLLSDRFSAERPKGSFSTLEIQRTEQGDSAMYLCASSSWSGRDGYTFGSGTRLTVV.

This clone has a handful of counts. This chain joins TRBV4-1 and TRBJ1-2; the D gene is possibly TRBD1 (6 bases). Per germline, CDR1 MGHRA and CDR2 YSYEKL. Trimming removed 0 bases at V and 8 bases at J, with 13 bases between. This CDR3 contains 14 residues. This CDR3 is CASSQDSGVWGYTF. As DNA, the CDR3 is TGCGCCAGCAGCCAAGATTCAGGGGTGTGGGGCTACACCTTC.

CDR3 coding DNA: TGCAGCGTTGAGCCCCAGTCGACTAGGACTGAAGCTTTCTTT. Translation gives CSVEPQSTRTEAFF. The chain recombines TRBV29-1 with TRBJ1-1; D is unresolved. This CDR3 region has 14 residues. The germline gives CDR1 SQVTM, CDR2 ANQGSEA. V shed 3 bases and J shed 5 bases, with 16 bases lying between them.

The chain carries TRBV7-3 and TRBJ2-5; 7 nucleotides align to TRBD2. Germline values: CDR1 SGHTA, CDR2 FQGTGA. The CDR3 runs 15 residues. The V and J ends lost 3 bases and 3 bases, in that order; junction bases with no gene match: 7. The CDR3 region has the DNA TGTGCCAGCAGCTTGGGGCGGGAGATGAAAGAGACCCAGTACTTC. Its translation: CASSLGREMKETQYF. The full variable domain, with the rest looked up from reference TRBV7-3 and TRBJ2-5, is GAGVSQTPSNKVTEKGKYVELRCDPISGHTALYWYRQSLGQGPEFLIYFQGTGAADDSGLPNDRFFAVRPEGSVSTLKIQRTERGDSAVYLCASSLGREMKETQYFGPGTRLLVL.

V gene TRBV6-1 combines with J gene TRBJ2-5, with 7 bases aligning to TRBD2. V shed 3 bases and J 4 bases; nucleotides not matched to a gene: 5. The CDR3 consists of 14 residues. Per germline, CDR1 MNHNS and CDR2 SASEGT. The CDR3 protein is CASSDWGRGETQYF. DNA for the CDR3: TGTGCCAGCAGTGACTGGGGGAGGGGAGAGACCCAGTACTTC.

This sequence joins TRBV11-3 and TRBJ2-1, with a weak D call TRBD2 (5 bases). V was shortened by 5 bases and J by 0 bases, with 11 bases between the two germline ends. Germline values: CDR1 SGHNT, CDR2 YENEEA. The CDR3 runs 15 residues. In DNA, the CDR3 is TGTGCCAGCAGCCCTCGGGATGGCTCCTACAATGAGCAGTTCTTC. Its protein product is CASSPRDGSYNEQFF.